Sequencing of this T cell receptor beta chain was carried out in a study of blood T cell repertoires in COVID-19. Study information: PBMCs, B-cell-depleted T cells, or T cells provided the cDNA or gDNA that made up the material.

Clones were sequenced by immunoSEQ multiplex PCR, and TCRdb holds only the in-frame ones, with some missing. Altogether some 48,000 clones are present, 82% being singletons, with the ten largest covering approximately 14%. The CDR3 sequence is 19 residues long. The germline gives CDR1 MDHEN, CDR2 SYDVKM. The V end lost 1 base, the J end lost 0 bases, and 19 bases lay between the germline ends. The V and J genes are TRBV28 and TRBJ1-5; maybe TRBD1 (6 bases). Sequenced: peripheral blood. The TCR was taken from a human donor with acute or convalescent COVID-19. The donor label of this sample is uncertain. DNA of the CDR3: TGTGCCAGCAGTTTATTAAATTTTCAGGGGTCGGGTAGCAATCAGCCCCAGCATTTT. Its protein is CASSLLNFQGSGSNQPQHF.